Shown below are 5 T cell receptor beta chains from a single sample sequenced in a study of blood T cell repertoires in COVID-19. Using immunoSEQ multiplex PCR, the repertoire was profiled, and TCRdb retains in-frame clones only, with some absent. The sample yields 250,000 to 350,000 clones, about 81% seen once. Sequenced material: peripheral blood. The source of these receptors is a human donor with COVID-19, enrolled during active disease. The donor label of this sample is uncertain.

This chain uses TRBV18 with TRBJ2-7; D ambiguous. Germline V gene sequence: CDR1 KGHSH, CDR2 LQKENI. Between the trimmed V and J ends, which lost 4 bases and 6 bases, there was a span of 13 bases. CDR3 length: 13 residues. This CDR3 is CASSRVGLGEQYF. The CDR3 DNA is TGTGCCAGCTCACGGGTGGGTCTAGGCGAGCAGTACTTC.

The V and J genes are TRBV18 and TRBJ1-5; 10 bases fit TRBD1. The CDR3 length is 15 residues. J lost 2 bases, V lost 4 bases, and 2 bases had no gene match. CDR1 KGHSH and CDR2 LQKENI come from the germline V gene. DNA for the CDR3: TGTGCCAGCTCACGAGGGACAGGGGGCAATCAGCCCCAGCATTTT. Protein sequence: CASSRGTGGNQPQHF.

This clone turned up a few times. The V gene is TRBV7-2, the J gene TRBJ2-7, with D perhaps matching TRBD2 (6 bases). Per germline, CDR1 SGHTA and CDR2 FQGNSA. The CDR3 is 14 residues long. Trimming removed 7 bases at V and 0 bases at J, with 13 bases between. The CDR3 sequence: CASTLGRGSYEQYF. CDR3 nucleotide sequence: TGTGCCAGCACCCTGGGGCGGGGCTCCTACGAGCAGTACTTC.

The rearrangement uses TRBV28 and TRBJ1-4, with 10 bases matching TRBD1. Germline assignment: CDR1 MDHEN and CDR2 SYDVKM. This CDR3 region has 15 residues. Trimming at V came to 6 bases and at J to 8 bases, leaving 9 bases not matched to a gene. The CDR3 coding sequence is TGTGCCAGCAGGCATCCGACAGGGGGCGTCGAAAAACTGTTTTTT. Its translation is CASRHPTGGVEKLFF.

The genes are TRBV14 and TRBJ1-2; tentatively, D is TRBD1 (6 bases). Germline assignment: CDR1 SGHDN and CDR2 FVKESK. CDR3 length: 14 residues. The ends were cut back, 6 bases at V and 8 bases at J, with 19 bases in the middle. The CDR3 sequence is CASRGASPLGGYTF. CDR3 in DNA: TGTGCCAGCAGGGGGGCTAGTCCCCTAGGGGGCTACACCTTC.